A single T cell receptor beta chain is shown here with its context. As yet, its antigen is unknown. With 5 bases removed from V and 5 bases from J, the gap between germline ends came to 7 bases. The germline gives CDR1 SGHTS, CDR2 YDEGEE. This CDR3 spans 11 amino acids. This sample is part of a study of human T cells and chemical hapten exposure. Whole-study context: Minor pooled library volume differences mainly drove per-sample TCR yield variation. Whole-study results and caveats: High-frequency TCRs, those above 1 in 1000, stayed the same after DPC sensitization.

The time point is: healthy volunteer bleed at 6 weeks. Before extraction, the whole blood was not fractionated, and total RNA was taken from it. Individual cDNA molecules received unique molecular identifiers in the library. Authors' analysis steps: The number of TCRs in each sample had a median of about 95,000 and spanned about 23,224 to 700,000. TCRdb re-called the RACE reads through MiXCR, storing one row per CDR3 protein. The V and J calls follow TCRdb's processing rather than the paper's. The data contain around 80,000 distinct CDR3 sequences, about 8.6% of them singletons. This TCR came from a male donor in good health. Some clones in this sample may be carry-over from other donors' samples. The sample comprised whole blood. V gene TRBV5-8 combines with J gene TRBJ2-5; D gene uncertain. CDR3 amino acids: CASRYPETQYF. CDR3 nucleotides: TGTGCCAGCAGATACCCTGAGACCCAGTACTTC.